One sample yielded the 17 T cell receptor beta chains listed below, sequenced in a study of Graves' ophthalmopathy and Graves' hyperthyroidism (dated by TCRdb to the late 2010s). The sequencer was an Illumina HiSeq 2000. For repertoire sequencing, the TCR beta CDR3 regions were amplified from RNA transcripts. A first-round RT-PCR used HTBI primers with the Qiagen OneStep RT-PCR kit, followed by a second-round multiplex PCR, size selection and purification. TCRdb handled the public reads itself, with Q25 trimming in fastp and clone calling in MiXCR, and kept productive beta chains. Identical CDR3 protein sequences are pooled into one entry, listed with their most common genes and DNA. Within this sample are hundreds of thousands of distinct CDR3 sequences, with 35% to 50% of them counted one time only. The ten largest clonotypes hold roughly 46% of the sample. Sequenced sample: peripheral blood. These receptor sequences come from an adult man with Graves' ophthalmopathy.

This clonotype was found many times. The chain recombines TRBV29-1 with TRBJ1-2; D may be TRBD1 (5 bases). Germline values: CDR1 SQVTM, CDR2 ANQGSEA. The CDR3 has 11 residues. Trimming cost V 8 bases and J 4 bases, with 11 bases left between them. In DNA form, the CDR3 reads TGCAGCATATTAAGGGGCTATGGCTACACCTTC. Protein: CSILRGYGYTF.

This clonotype is a singleton in its sample. The chain employs TRBV20-1 and TRBJ2-5, with 12 bases identical to TRBD1. The CDR3 is made up of 15 amino acids. From germline, CDR1 is DFQATT and CDR2 SNEGSKA (reference sequence). After removal of 3 bases from V and 9 bases from J, the junction contained 11 bases not matched to a gene. The CDR3 loop is CSASDRDRGHQPQYF. The DNA of the CDR3 is TGCAGTGCTAGTGACCGGGACAGGGGGCATCAGCCCCAGTACTTC.

In this sample, this clonotype turned up many times. The gene calls are TRBV11-2 and TRBJ1-5; D call uncertain. CDR3 length: 13 amino acids. The germline gives CDR1 SGHAT, CDR2 FQNNGV. Trimming shortened V by 3 bases and J by 3 bases, and 6 bases separated the two germline ends. The CDR3 coding sequence is TGTGCCAGCAGCTTGACTTTCAATCAGCCCCAGCATTTT. It specifies CASSLTFNQPQHF.

This clonotype was seen more than once but under ten times. This rearrangement joins TRBV5-1 to TRBJ2-7, with D maybe TRBD2 (5 bases). Trimming cost V 8 bases and J 6 bases, with 18 bases left between them. Germline V lookup: CDR1 SGHRS, CDR2 YFSETQ. The CDR3 totals 13 residues. The CDR3 nucleotides read TGCGCCAGTATAGCAGCTACCGGAGGCGAGCAGTACTTC. Translation gives CASIAATGGEQYF.

The genes are TRBV20-1 and TRBJ2-7; D uncertain. The germline V gene encodes CDR1 DFQATT and CDR2 SNEGSKA (reference sequence). The length of the CDR3 is 13 residues. V lost 0 bases and J 2 bases, leaving 8 bases between the germline ends. DNA for the CDR3: TGCAGTGCTAGAGATACTAATGCCTACGAGCAGTACTTC. This translates into CSARDTNAYEQYF.

The chain is built from TRBV15 and TRBJ2-5; 8 bases map to TRBD2. The better agreement between TRBJ2-4 and the DNA end casts doubt on the J call. Germline V gene data show CDR1 as LNHNV and CDR2 as YYDKDF (reference sequence). The CDR3 is 18 residues long. The chain's CDR3 is CATSRDSFGLAGGGIQYF. CDR3 sequence (DNA): TGTGCCACCAGCAGAGATTCCTTCGGACTAGCCGGGGGAGGCATTCAGTACTTC.

The rearrangement uses TRBV7-9 and TRBJ1-4; TRBD1 matches at 9 bases. In germline, CDR1 is SEHNR, CDR2 FQNEAQ (reference sequence). V lost 5 bases and J lost 7; bases outside the gene matches: 14. The CDR3 sequence is 17 residues long. The CDR3 is CASSHPRTGAFTEKLFF. The CDR3 DNA reads as TGTGCCAGCAGCCATCCGAGGACAGGGGCTTTTACTGAAAAACTGTTTTTT.

This clonotype was detected many times. This chain uses TRBV10-3 with TRBJ1-5; no firm D call. Germline CDR1 ENHRY, CDR2 SYGVKD. The CDR3 consists of 13 residues. The germline V and J ends were trimmed by 3 bases and 7 bases, with 10 bases remaining between them. CDR3 bases: TGTGCCATCAGTGAAGGAGCGGAGCAGCCCCAGCATTTT. Its protein is CAISEGAEQPQHF.

About this clonotype itself: The junction departs from germline at one end; a sequencing error may be responsible. V gene TRBV7-9 combines with J gene TRBJ2-2; D call uncertain. The CDR3 runs to 13 residues. Germline CDR1 is SEHNR and CDR2 is FQNEAQ (reference sequence). For the CDR3, the DNA is TGCGCCAGCAGCCAGCTCGGGCCTGGGGAGCTGTTTTTT. Encoded protein: CASSQLGPGELFF. The variable domain in full, with the rest retrieved from reference TRBV7-9 and TRBJ2-2, is DTGVSQNPRHKITKRGQNVTFRCDPISEHNRLYWYRQTLGQGPEFLTYFQNEAQLEKSRLLSDRFSAERPKGSFSTLEIQRTEQGDSAMYLCASSQLGPGELFFGEGSRLTVL.

This clonotype was observed a handful of times. This chain uses TRBV9 with TRBJ2-7; 8 positions agree with TRBD1. The CDR3 sequence is 15 residues long. Germline CDR1 SGDLS, CDR2 YYNGEE. V shed 4 bases and J 2 bases; nucleotides not matched to a gene: 8. CDR3 loop: CASSRGTGAPYEQYF. CDR3 DNA sequence: TGTGCCAGCAGCCGCGGGACAGGCGCGCCCTACGAGCAGTACTTC.

This clonotype turned up a few times. This sequence joins TRBV6-5 and TRBJ2-5; maybe TRBD1 (6 bases). Germline V gene sequence: CDR1 MNHEY, CDR2 SVGAGI. The V end lost 6 bases, the J end lost 4 bases, and 12 bases lay between the germline ends. The CDR3 contains 13 residues. The CDR3 reads CASRQDSRETQYF. The CDR3 nucleotides are TGTGCCAGCAGGCAGGACAGCCGAGAGACCCAGTACTTC.

This clonotype occurred a few times. This chain connects TRBV6-5 to TRBJ1-5; 9 positions agree with TRBD1. The CDR3 totals 15 residues. V was pared by 6 bases and J by 10 bases, with 13 bases of the junction left unmatched. Germline V lookup: CDR1 MNHEY, CDR2 SVGAGI. The CDR3 DNA follows: TGTGCCAGCAGGGGGACAGGGAACCCTGGAGGCCCCCAGCATTTT. Translated: CASRGTGNPGGPQHF.

The chain links TRBV29-1 to TRBJ2-5; TRBD2 might be the D (6 bases). Trimming removed 6 bases from V and 7 bases from J, with 36 bases in between. The CDR3 has 19 residues. Germline V gives CDR1 SQVTM, CDR2 ANQGSEA. CDR3 region: CSVSINERPGQGRRGTQYF. The CDR3 DNA reads as TGCAGCGTCTCGATAAACGAGCGGCCCGGACAAGGCAGGAGGGGGACCCAGTACTTC.

About this clonotype: This sequence may be a read error, since a much larger clone differs from it by one base. The gene calls are TRBV4-3 and TRBJ1-3; D is ambiguous. Trimming shortened V by 3 bases and J by 4 bases, and 10 bases separated the two germline ends. This CDR3 is built from 14 residues. The germline V gene encodes CDR1 LGHNA and CDR2 YSLEER. For the CDR3, the DNA is TGCGCCAGCAGCCACTCACAAGAAGGAAACACCATATATTTT. It specifies CASSHSQEGNTIYF.

This clonotype was observed a few times. One end of the junction varies from germline; a read error may be responsible. V usage is TRBV7-9 and J usage is TRBJ2-2, with D maybe TRBD1 (7 bases). This CDR3 is built from 15 residues. Germline lookup yields CDR1 SEHNR and CDR2 FQNEAQ (reference sequence). In DNA, the CDR3 is TGCGCCAGCAGCTTGGGTGACAGGGAGGTCGGGGAGCTGTTTTTT. It codes for CASSLGDREVGELFF. Full variable domain (missing parts from reference TRBV7-9 and TRBJ2-2): DTGVSQNPRHKITKRGQNVTFRCDPISEHNRLYWYRQTLGQGPEFLTYFQNEAQLEKSRLLSDRFSAERPKGSFSTLEIQRTEQGDSAMYLCASSLGDREVGELFFGEGSRLTVL.

The chain recombines TRBV25-1 with TRBJ2-2; 8 bases are a match to TRBD2. Germline CDR1 and CDR2: MGHDK and SYGVNS. The ends lost 5 bases at V and 3 bases at J; junction bases unmatched: 8. This CDR3 has 16 amino acids. The CDR3 protein is CASSYEAGAYTGELFF. CDR3 coding DNA: TGTGCCAGCAGTTACGAAGCGGGGGCTTACACCGGGGAGCTGTTTTTT.

The V gene is TRBV7-8, the J gene TRBJ1-5; D call uncertain. The CDR3 covers 15 residues. The germline gives CDR1 SGHVS, CDR2 FQNEAQ. V gave up 1 base and J gave up 6 bases, with 13 bases separating them. The CDR3 region is CASSLEALGGQPQHF. The CDR3 coding sequence is TGTGCCAGCAGCTTAGAAGCCTTGGGAGGTCAGCCCCAGCATTTT.